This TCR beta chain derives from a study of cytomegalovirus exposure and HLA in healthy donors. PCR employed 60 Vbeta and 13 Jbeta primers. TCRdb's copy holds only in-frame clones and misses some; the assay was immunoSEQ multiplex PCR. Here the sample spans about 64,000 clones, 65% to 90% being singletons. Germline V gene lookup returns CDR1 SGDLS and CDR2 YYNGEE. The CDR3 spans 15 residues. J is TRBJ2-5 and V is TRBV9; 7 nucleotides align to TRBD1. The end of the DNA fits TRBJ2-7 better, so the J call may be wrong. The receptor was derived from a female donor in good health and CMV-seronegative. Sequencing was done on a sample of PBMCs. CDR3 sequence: CASSARQGTAYEQYF. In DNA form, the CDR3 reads TGTGCCAGCAGCGCGAGACAGGGAACTGCCTACGAGCAGTACTTC.